The sequence of this T cell receptor beta chain was determined in a study of technical replicates of blood from a few donors. The CDR3 is 12 amino acids. Trimming removed 10 bases from V and 6 bases from J, with 13 bases in between. The germline V gene has CDR1 MNHNS and CDR2 SASEGT. TCRdb's table, derived via immunoSEQ multiplex PCR, lists solely in-frame clones and lacks some. The table lists nearly 70,000 clones, almost 95% of them singletons. This chain connects TRBV6-1 to TRBJ2-1; D is ambiguous. Sequencing input: T cells isolated from PBMCs. This TCR came from a human donor in good health. The CDR3 is CATILPSNEQFF. CDR3 coding DNA: TGTGCCACCATCCTACCATCCAATGAGCAGTTCTTC.